Listed below are T cell receptor beta chains from one sample, sequenced in a study of blood T cell repertoires in COVID-19. Data came from immunoSEQ multiplex PCR; TCRdb stores just in-frame clones and leaves some out. The table records 130,000 or so clones, over 80% of them present only once. The sample consisted of peripheral blood. The source is a man younger than 45 with COVID-19, enrolled during active disease. The conserved cysteine and the conserved F or W are not part of the CDR3 here. The order of the fields is D gene, J gene, V gene, CDR3 protein. The D gene is left open where the match is weak.

d_gene: TRBD1; j_gene: TRBJ1-2; v_gene: TRBV7-9; CDR3aa: ASSLQTGSSGYT
d_gene: TRBD2; j_gene: TRBJ2-5; v_gene: TRBV24-1; CDR3aa: ATSGGASGLQETQY
d_gene: TRBD1; j_gene: TRBJ1-4; v_gene: TRBV4-1; CDR3aa: ASSSPPGQGALNEKLF
d_gene: TRBD1; j_gene: TRBJ2-7; v_gene: TRBV5-1; CDR3aa: ASSPRTGFDEQY
d_gene: TRBD2; j_gene: TRBJ2-3; v_gene: TRBV10-3; CDR3aa: AIRGTSGSVQARTDTQY
d_gene: TRBD2; j_gene: TRBJ2-7; v_gene: TRBV6-6; CDR3aa: ASRVSGGPGDEQY
d_gene: TRBD2; j_gene: TRBJ2-1; v_gene: TRBV2; CDR3aa: ASSERDYGDEQF
d_gene: TRBD2; j_gene: TRBJ2-7; v_gene: TRBV16; CDR3aa: ASSPSRVSGEGYEQY
d_gene: TRBD2; j_gene: TRBJ2-6; v_gene: TRBV28; CDR3aa: ASSWGGTSGANVLT
d_gene: .; j_gene: TRBJ1-1; v_gene: TRBV18; CDR3aa: ASSIREANTEAF
d_gene: TRBD2; j_gene: TRBJ2-1; v_gene: TRBV28; CDR3aa: AKQREDYNEQF
d_gene: TRBD2; j_gene: TRBJ2-1; v_gene: TRBV29-1; CDR3aa: SVGIAGASYNEQF
d_gene: .; j_gene: TRBJ1-3; v_gene: TRBV27; CDR3aa: ASSMSSGNTIY
d_gene: .; j_gene: TRBJ1-1; v_gene: TRBV2; CDR3aa: ASTLGGRGGAF
d_gene: TRBD1; j_gene: TRBJ1-5; v_gene: TRBV6-5; CDR3aa: ASFDRGNQPQH
d_gene: .; j_gene: TRBJ1-1; v_gene: TRBV25-1; CDR3aa: ASVGVGTEAF
d_gene: TRBD1; j_gene: TRBJ2-7; v_gene: TRBV11-2; CDR3aa: ASSFGDRVG
d_gene: TRBD2; j_gene: TRBJ2-1; v_gene: TRBV30; CDR3aa: AWGLAGGRSSYNEQF
d_gene: .; j_gene: TRBJ2-5; v_gene: TRBV27; CDR3aa: ASGGGSRETQY
d_gene: .; j_gene: TRBJ1-2; v_gene: TRBV5-5; CDR3aa: ASSLSSRREERGYT
d_gene: TRBD2; j_gene: TRBJ2-5; v_gene: TRBV10-3; CDR3aa: AISQTTSGVQETQY
d_gene: .; j_gene: TRBJ2-7; v_gene: TRBV5-1; CDR3aa: ASSLGGTYEQY
d_gene: .; j_gene: TRBJ2-5; v_gene: TRBV6-5; CDR3aa: ASDPTGLDQETQY
d_gene: .; j_gene: TRBJ2-7; v_gene: TRBV5-8; CDR3aa: ASSLGDTSYEQY
d_gene: .; j_gene: TRBJ2-4; v_gene: TRBV16; CDR3aa: ASSPSAKNIQY
d_gene: .; j_gene: TRBJ1-6; v_gene: TRBV28; CDR3aa: ASSLGGSSYNSPLH
d_gene: .; j_gene: TRBJ2-7; v_gene: TRBV7-8; CDR3aa: ASRQQGSGLYEQY
d_gene: .; j_gene: TRBJ1-1; v_gene: TRBV5-1; CDR3aa: ASSPPGRGNTEAF
d_gene: TRBD1; j_gene: TRBJ2-7; v_gene: TRBV7-2; CDR3aa: ASSLATGGSYEQY
d_gene: TRBD1; j_gene: TRBJ1-4; v_gene: TRBV27; CDR3aa: ASRPDRVAEKLF
d_gene: .; j_gene: TRBJ1-2; v_gene: TRBV3-1/TRBV3-2; CDR3aa: ASSQSDRHGYT
d_gene: TRBD1; j_gene: TRBJ1-2; v_gene: TRBV18; CDR3aa: ASSPETGANGYT
d_gene: TRBD2; j_gene: TRBJ2-3; v_gene: TRBV5-1; CDR3aa: ASSPEGTSGSRDTQY
d_gene: .; j_gene: TRBJ2-1; v_gene: TRBV7-2; CDR3aa: ASPFQRTLNEQF
d_gene: .; j_gene: TRBJ1-5; v_gene: TRBV19; CDR3aa: ASSSTGISNQPQH
d_gene: .; j_gene: TRBJ1-5; v_gene: TRBV19; CDR3aa: ASRGYNQPQH
d_gene: .; j_gene: TRBJ1-1; v_gene: TRBV3-1/TRBV3-2; CDR3aa: ASSQVKGGSEAF
d_gene: .; j_gene: TRBJ2-5; v_gene: TRBV19; CDR3aa: ASARGGALGETQY
d_gene: TRBD1; j_gene: TRBJ2-7; v_gene: TRBV11-2; CDR3aa: ASSSRTGVTSYEQY
d_gene: .; j_gene: TRBJ1-4; v_gene: TRBV25-1; CDR3aa: ASRGRSEKLF
d_gene: TRBD1; j_gene: TRBJ2-2; v_gene: TRBV25-1; CDR3aa: ASSDAGTANTGELF
d_gene: .; j_gene: TRBJ2-1; v_gene: TRBV6-4; CDR3aa: ASSDGGSTKQF
d_gene: TRBD1; j_gene: TRBJ1-5; v_gene: TRBV7-6; CDR3aa: ASSLGPGTGDQPQH
d_gene: .; j_gene: TRBJ2-5; v_gene: TRBV18; CDR3aa: ASSLDSSWETQY
d_gene: TRBD1; j_gene: TRBJ2-6; v_gene: TRBV13; CDR3aa: ASSQLGQPSSGANVLT
d_gene: .; j_gene: TRBJ2-1; v_gene: TRBV3-1/TRBV3-2; CDR3aa: ASSQRGLPGDEQF
d_gene: .; j_gene: TRBJ1-1; v_gene: TRBV28; CDR3aa: ASIWRGRVMGTEAF
d_gene: .; j_gene: TRBJ2-1; v_gene: TRBV6-4; CDR3aa: ASSEDIYNEQF
d_gene: TRBD1; j_gene: TRBJ1-6; v_gene: TRBV3-1/TRBV3-2; CDR3aa: ASTQRGTGGSPLH
d_gene: TRBD1; j_gene: TRBJ2-7; v_gene: TRBV7-9; CDR3aa: ASRSRTGEDLEQY
d_gene: TRBD1; j_gene: TRBJ2-2; v_gene: TRBV18; CDR3aa: ASSPGQGNTGELF
d_gene: .; j_gene: TRBJ1-1; v_gene: TRBV6-5; CDR3aa: AEAVTLNTEAF
d_gene: .; j_gene: TRBJ2-1; v_gene: TRBV5-4; CDR3aa: ASSLGGRSSYNEQF
d_gene: TRBD1; j_gene: TRBJ2-2; v_gene: TRBV27; CDR3aa: ASSLGQGTRTGELF